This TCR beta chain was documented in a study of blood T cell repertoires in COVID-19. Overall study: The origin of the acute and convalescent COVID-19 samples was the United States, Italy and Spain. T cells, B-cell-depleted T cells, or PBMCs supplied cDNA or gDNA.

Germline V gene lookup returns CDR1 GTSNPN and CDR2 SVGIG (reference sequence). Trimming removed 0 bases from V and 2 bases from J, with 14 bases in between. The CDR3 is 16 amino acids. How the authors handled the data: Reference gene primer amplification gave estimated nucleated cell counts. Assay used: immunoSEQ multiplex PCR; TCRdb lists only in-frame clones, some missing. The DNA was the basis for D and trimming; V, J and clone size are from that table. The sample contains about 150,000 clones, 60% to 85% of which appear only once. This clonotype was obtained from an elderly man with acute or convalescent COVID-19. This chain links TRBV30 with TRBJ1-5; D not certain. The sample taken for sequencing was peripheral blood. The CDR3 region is CAWSVIGREGNQPQHF. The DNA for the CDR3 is TGTGCCTGGAGTGTAATAGGAAGGGAGGGCAATCAGCCCCAGCATTTT.